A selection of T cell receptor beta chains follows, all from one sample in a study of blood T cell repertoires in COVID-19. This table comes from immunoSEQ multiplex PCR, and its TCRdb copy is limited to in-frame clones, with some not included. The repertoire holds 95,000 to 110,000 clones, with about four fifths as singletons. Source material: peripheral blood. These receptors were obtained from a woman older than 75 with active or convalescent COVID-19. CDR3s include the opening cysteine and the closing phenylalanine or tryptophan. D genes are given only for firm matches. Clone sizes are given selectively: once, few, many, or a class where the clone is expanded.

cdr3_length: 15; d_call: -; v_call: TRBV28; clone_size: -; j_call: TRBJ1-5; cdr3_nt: TGTGCCAGCAGTTTACAGGGAAGTAGCAATCAGCCCCAGCATTTT; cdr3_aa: CASSLQGSSNQPQHF
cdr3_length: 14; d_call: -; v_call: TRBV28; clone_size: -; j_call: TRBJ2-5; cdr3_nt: TGTGCCAGCAACGAGCGGGCACACCAAGAGACCCAGTACTTC; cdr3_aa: CASNERAHQETQYF
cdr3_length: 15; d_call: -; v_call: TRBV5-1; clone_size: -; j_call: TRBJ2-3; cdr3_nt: TGCGCCAGCAGCTTTCGTCCCGGGGGTACAGATACGCAGTATTTT; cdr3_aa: CASSFRPGGTDTQYF
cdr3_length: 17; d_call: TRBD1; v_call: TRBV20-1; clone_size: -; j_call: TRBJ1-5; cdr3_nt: TGCAGTGCTAGTCGGACAGGGGCGGGCTATAGCAATCAGCCCCAGCATTTT; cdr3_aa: CSASRTGAGYSNQPQHF
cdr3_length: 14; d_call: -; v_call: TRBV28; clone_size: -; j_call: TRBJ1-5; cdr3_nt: TGTGCCAGCAGTATGAAACAGGGCCATCAGCCCCAGCATTTT; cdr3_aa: CASSMKQGHQPQHF
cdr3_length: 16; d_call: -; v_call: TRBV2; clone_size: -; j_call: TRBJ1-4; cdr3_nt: TGTGCCAGCAGCGCCAGGGGCCGAAACGCTAATGAAAAACTGTTTTTT; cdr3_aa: CASSARGRNANEKLFF
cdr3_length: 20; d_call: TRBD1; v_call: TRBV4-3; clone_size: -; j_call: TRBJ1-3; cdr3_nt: TGCGCCAGCAGCCAAGTCGCGATCAGGGGGCCCGCCAGCTCTGGAAACACCATATATTTT; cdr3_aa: CASSQVAIRGPASSGNTIYF
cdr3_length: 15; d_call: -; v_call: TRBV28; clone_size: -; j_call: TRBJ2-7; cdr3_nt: TGTGCCAGCAGTATAGCGGGACAGGGTATCCACGAGCAGTACTTC; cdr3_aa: CASSIAGQGIHEQYF
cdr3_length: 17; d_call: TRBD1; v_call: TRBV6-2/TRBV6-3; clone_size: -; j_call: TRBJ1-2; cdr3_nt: TGTGCCAGCAGTTCGTCAACCCAGGGGGATTCCCCCTATGGCTACACCTTC; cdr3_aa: CASSSSTQGDSPYGYTF
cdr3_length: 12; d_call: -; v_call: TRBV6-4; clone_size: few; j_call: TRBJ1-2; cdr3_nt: TGTGCCAGCCGCGGCGCTAACTATGGCTACACCTTC; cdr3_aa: CASRGANYGYTF
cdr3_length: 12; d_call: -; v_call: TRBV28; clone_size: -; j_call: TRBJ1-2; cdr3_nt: TGTGCCAGCAGTCCGGGTCAGTATGGCTACACCTTC; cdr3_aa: CASSPGQYGYTF
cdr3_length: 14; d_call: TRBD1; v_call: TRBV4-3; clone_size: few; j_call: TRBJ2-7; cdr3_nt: TGCGCCAGCAGCCAAAACAGGGGACCCTACGAGCAGTACTTC; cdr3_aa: CASSQNRGPYEQYF
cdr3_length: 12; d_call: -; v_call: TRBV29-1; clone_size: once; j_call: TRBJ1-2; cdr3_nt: TGCAGCGTTGAAAACCCGGGGTACGGCTACACCTTC; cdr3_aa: CSVENPGYGYTF
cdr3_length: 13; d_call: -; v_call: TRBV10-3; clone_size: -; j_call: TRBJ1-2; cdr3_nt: TGTGCCATCAGTGACTGGGCCGGCTATGGCTACACCTTC; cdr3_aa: CAISDWAGYGYTF
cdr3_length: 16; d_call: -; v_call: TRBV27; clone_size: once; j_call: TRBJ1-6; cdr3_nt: TGTGCCAGCAGGGGAGGGGTAGACAGGTTAAATTCACCCCTCCACTTT; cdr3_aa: CASRGGVDRLNSPLHF
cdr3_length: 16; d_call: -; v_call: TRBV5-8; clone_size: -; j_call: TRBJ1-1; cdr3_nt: TGTGCCAGCAGCTTGGACCGTGGGGCATGGGACACTGAAGCTTTCTTT; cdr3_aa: CASSLDRGAWDTEAFF
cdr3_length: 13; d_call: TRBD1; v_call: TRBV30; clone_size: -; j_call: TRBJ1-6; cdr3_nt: TGTGCCTGGACGGGACAGGGCATTTCACCCCTCCACTTT; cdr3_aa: CAWTGQGISPLHF
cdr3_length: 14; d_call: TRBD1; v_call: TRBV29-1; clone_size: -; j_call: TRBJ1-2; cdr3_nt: TGCAGCGTTGGAGGGCAGGGGGCAGTCTATGGCTACACCTTC; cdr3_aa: CSVGGQGAVYGYTF
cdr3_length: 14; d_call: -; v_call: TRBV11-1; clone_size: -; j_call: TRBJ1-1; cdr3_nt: TGTGCCAGCAGCTTAGGGGGGCTTGGAACTGAAGCTTTCTTT; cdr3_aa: CASSLGGLGTEAFF
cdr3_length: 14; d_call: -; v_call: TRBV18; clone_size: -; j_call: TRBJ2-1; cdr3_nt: TGTGCCAGCTCACCATCGGCGGGATACAATGAGCAGTTCTTC; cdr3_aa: CASSPSAGYNEQFF
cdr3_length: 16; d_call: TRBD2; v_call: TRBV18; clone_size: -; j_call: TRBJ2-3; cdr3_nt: TGTGCCAGCTCACCTACTAGCGGGGTGCGGACAGATACGCAGTATTTT; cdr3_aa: CASSPTSGVRTDTQYF
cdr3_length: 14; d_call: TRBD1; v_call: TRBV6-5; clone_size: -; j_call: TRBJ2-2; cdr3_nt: TGTGCCAGCAGTCGGACAGGGCTAACCGGGGAGCTGTTTTTT; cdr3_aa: CASSRTGLTGELFF
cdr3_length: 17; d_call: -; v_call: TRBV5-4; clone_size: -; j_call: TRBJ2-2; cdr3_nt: TGTGCCAGCAGCCCCGAGGGGGGGGCCCGGGGCACCGGGGAGCTGTTTTTT; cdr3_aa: CASSPEGGARGTGELFF
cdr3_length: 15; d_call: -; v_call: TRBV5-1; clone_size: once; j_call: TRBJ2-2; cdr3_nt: TGCGCCAGCAGCTTAGGGTCAGGGTCCTCCGGGGAGCTGTTTTTT; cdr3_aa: CASSLGSGSSGELFF
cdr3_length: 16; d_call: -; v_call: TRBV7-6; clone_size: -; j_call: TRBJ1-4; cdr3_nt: TGTGCCAGCAGCTTAGTAGCGAGGGCAACTAATGAAAAACTGTTTTTT; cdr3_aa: CASSLVARATNEKLFF
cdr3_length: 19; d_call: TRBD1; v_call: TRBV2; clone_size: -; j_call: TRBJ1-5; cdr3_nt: TGTGCCAGCAGTGGGGCCGGGACAGGCTCTAGGGAGGGCATCCAGCCCCAGCATTTT; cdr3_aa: CASSGAGTGSREGIQPQHF
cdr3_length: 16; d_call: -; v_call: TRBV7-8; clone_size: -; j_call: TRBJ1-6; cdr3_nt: TGTGCCAGCAGCTTAGCGGGCCAGGGTTGGGATTCACCCCTCCACTTT; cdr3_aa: CASSLAGQGWDSPLHF
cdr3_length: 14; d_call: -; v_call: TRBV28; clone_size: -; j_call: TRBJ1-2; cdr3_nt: TGTGCCAGCAGTTCCCAAAGGACAGCCCATGGCTACACCTTC; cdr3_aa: CASSSQRTAHGYTF
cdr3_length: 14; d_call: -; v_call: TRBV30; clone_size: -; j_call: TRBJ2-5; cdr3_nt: TGTGCCTGGAGTGTCCAGGGGTCGGGAGAGACCCAGTACTTC; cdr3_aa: CAWSVQGSGETQYF
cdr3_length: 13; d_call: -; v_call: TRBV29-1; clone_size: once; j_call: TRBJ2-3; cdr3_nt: TGCAGCGTTAGTCTCGGTAGCACAGATACGCAGTATTTT; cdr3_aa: CSVSLGSTDTQYF
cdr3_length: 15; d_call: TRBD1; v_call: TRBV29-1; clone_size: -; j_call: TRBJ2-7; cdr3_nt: TGCAGCGTTGCGAAGGGACAGGGGGCTACCTACGAGCAGTACTTC; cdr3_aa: CSVAKGQGATYEQYF
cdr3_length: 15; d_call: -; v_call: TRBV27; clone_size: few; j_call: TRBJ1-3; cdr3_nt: TGTGCCAGCACTCAGGACGGACTCTCTGGAAACACCATATATTTT; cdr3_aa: CASTQDGLSGNTIYF
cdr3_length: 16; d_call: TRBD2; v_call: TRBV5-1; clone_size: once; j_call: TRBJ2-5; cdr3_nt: TGCGCCAGCAGCCTGGGTCCGGGAGCGGGGTCAGAGACCCAGTACTTC; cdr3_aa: CASSLGPGAGSETQYF
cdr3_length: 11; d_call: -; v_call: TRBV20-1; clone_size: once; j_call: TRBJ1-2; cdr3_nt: TGCAGTGCTAGAGCAGGCTATGGCTACACCTTC; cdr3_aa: CSARAGYGYTF
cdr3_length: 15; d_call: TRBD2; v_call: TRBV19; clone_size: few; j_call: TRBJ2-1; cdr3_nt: TGTGCCAGTAGTATAGGGACTAGCGAGGGTAATGAGCAGTTCTTC; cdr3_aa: CASSIGTSEGNEQFF
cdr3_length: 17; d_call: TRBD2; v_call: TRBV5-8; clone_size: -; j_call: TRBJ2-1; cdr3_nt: TGTGCCAGCAGCTTAGAAGGACTAGCGGGTATTCCCCGGGAGCAGTTCTTC; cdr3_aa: CASSLEGLAGIPREQFF
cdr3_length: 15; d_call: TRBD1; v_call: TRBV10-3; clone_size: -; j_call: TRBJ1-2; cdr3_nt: TGTGCCATCAAGCGGGGACAGGGGCATGGATATGGCTACACCTTC; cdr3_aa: CAIKRGQGHGYGYTF
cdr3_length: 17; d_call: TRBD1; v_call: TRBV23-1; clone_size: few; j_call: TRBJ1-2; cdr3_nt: TGCGCCAGCAGTCAAGCTCTCCACGGGACAGGGAACTATGGCTACACCTTC; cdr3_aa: CASSQALHGTGNYGYTF
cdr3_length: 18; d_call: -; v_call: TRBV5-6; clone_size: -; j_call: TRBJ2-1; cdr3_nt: TGTGCCAGCAGTAGGGGAGTCCACGGACAGCTCTCCTACAATGAGCAGTTCTTC; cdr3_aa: CASSRGVHGQLSYNEQFF
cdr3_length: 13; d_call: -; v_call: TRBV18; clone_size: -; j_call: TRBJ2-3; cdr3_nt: TGTGCCAGCTCACCACCGAGTAGGGGTACGCAGTATTTT; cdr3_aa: CASSPPSRGTQYF